Shown below are 28 T cell receptor beta chains from a single sample sequenced in a study of T cells in Graves' hyperthyroidism and ophthalmopathy. What was amplified from RNA transcripts were TCR beta CDR3 regions. TCR CDR3 underwent first-round RT-PCR with the HTBI primer set. TCRdb recomputed calls from the multiplex PCR reads with MiXCR, one row per CDR3 protein. The data contain 500,000 to 800,000 distinct CDR3 sequences, 45% of them singletons. What was sequenced was peripheral blood or thyroid tissue (not recorded which). These TCRs come from an adult man with Graves' disease, either hyperthyroidism or ophthalmopathy (not recorded which).

This clonotype was picked up a small number of times. The chain joins TRBV7-2 to TRBJ1-4; the match to TRBD1 covers 11 bases. This CDR3 has 16 residues. J lost 8 bases, V lost 5 bases, and 10 bases had no gene match. Germline CDR1 and CDR2: SGHTA and FQGNSA. CDR3 nucleotides: TGTGCCAGCAGCCCAGGACAGGGGGCTTATGGAGAAAAACTGTTTTTT. It codes for CASSPGQGAYGEKLFF.

This clonotype was observed many times. The V gene is TRBV2, the J gene TRBJ1-4; D is ambiguous. This CDR3 is 12 amino acids long. Germline loops: CDR1 SNHLY, CDR2 FYNNEI. Trimming took off 7 bases at V and 10 bases at J, with 13 bases between the two ends. This CDR3 reads CASTGPLAKLFF. The CDR3 nucleotides are TGTGCCAGCACGGGCCCGCTAGCAAAACTGTTTTTT.

This clonotype was observed a few times. The chain links TRBV5-4 to TRBJ1-2, with D perhaps TRBD1 (6 bases). Trimming left V 2 bases short and J 5 bases short, with 16 bases between. This CDR3 region has 15 residues. Germline CDR1 reads SGHNT; CDR2 reads YYREEE (reference sequence). CDR3 nucleotide sequence: TGTGCCAGCAGCTTTTTGCAGGGGCGAGGATATGGCTACACCTTC. It encodes CASSFLQGRGYGYTF.

In its sample, this clonotype was seen many times. This chain uses TRBV2 with TRBJ2-7; weak D call: TRBD1 (5 bases). The CDR3 covers 13 residues. Germline V gene sequence: CDR1 SNHLY, CDR2 FYNNEI. V lost 4 bases and J 3 bases, leaving 10 bases between the germline ends. The CDR3 DNA reads TGTGCCAGCAGTGCGGACACCGACTACGAGCAGTACTTC. This gives the protein CASSADTDYEQYF. The full variable domain, rest sourced from reference TRBV2 and TRBJ2-7, is EPEVTQTPSHQVTQMGQEVILRCVPISNHLYFYWYRQILGQKVEFLVSFYNNEISEKSEIFDDQFSVERPDGSNFTLKIRSTKLEDSAMYFCASSADTDYEQYFGPGTRLTVT.

This chain links TRBV7-3 with TRBJ2-5, with D uncertain. Trimming took off 1 base at V and 2 bases at J, with 8 bases between the two ends. Germline-derived CDR1 and CDR2 are SGHTA and FQGTGA. CDR3 length: 14 amino acids. The CDR3 here is CASSLKSRQETQYF. CDR3 DNA sequence: TGTGCCAGCAGCTTAAAGTCCAGGCAAGAGACCCAGTACTTC.

This clonotype was seen a few times. The chain joins TRBV4-1 to TRBJ1-2, with a tentative D call TRBD1 (6 bases). The V gene lost 0 bases and the J gene lost 6 bases, with 14 bases spanning the gap. The CDR3 totals 15 residues. Per germline, CDR1 MGHRA and CDR2 YSYEKL. In nucleotides, the CDR3 is TGCGCCAGCAGCCAAGACGCACAGGGAAGGCATGGCTACACCTTC. Translating gives CASSQDAQGRHGYTF.

This clonotype was detected many times. The CDR3 is CAIRGQGLNSPLHF. The DNA of the CDR3 is TGTGCCATCAGGGGACAGGGCTTAAATTCACCCCTCCACTTT. The chain combines TRBV10-3 with TRBJ1-6, with TRBD1 matching over 9 bases. This CDR3 is built from 14 residues. J was trimmed by 7 bases and V by 6 bases; bases with no gene match: 4. Germline CDR1 ENHRY, CDR2 SYGVKD.

On this clonotype itself: Likely a read error: the CDR3 ends without its conserved phenylalanine or tryptophan. No DNA is shown, since the ends of the CDR3 on it are uncertain; the CDR3 is the one TCRdb lists. The chain combines TRBV2 with TRBJ2-7. The germline gives CDR1 SNHLY, CDR2 FYNNEI. The CDR3 length is 9 residues, termini included. This chain's CDR3 is CASSEVSGR.

On this clonotype: The conserved phenylalanine or tryptophan normally closing the CDR3 is absent here, so this likely arose from a read error. No DNA is shown, since the ends of the CDR3 on it are uncertain; the CDR3 is the one TCRdb lists. The genes are TRBV25-1 and TRBJ1-6. Germline assignment: CDR1 MGHDK and CDR2 SYGVNS. Counting both end residues, the CDR3 totals 9 amino acids. Here the CDR3 reads CASSELAVS.

A word on this clonotype: This may stem from a read error, because a much larger clone lies one nucleotide away. The chain joins TRBV7-9 to TRBJ1-5; D not certain. The V and J ends lost 3 bases and 6 bases respectively, with 12 bases between them. Germline CDR1 reads SEHNR; CDR2 reads FQNEAQ (reference sequence). The CDR3 is 14 amino acids. The DNA for the CDR3 is TGTGCCAGCAGCTTCGCAGAGGTAGGTCAGCCCCAGCATTTT. Translated, it gives CASSFAEVGQPQHF.

On this clonotype: A much larger clonotype is one base distant, so this may be a read error. The chain couples TRBV11-2 to TRBJ2-5; 10 positions agree with TRBD2. Germline lookup yields CDR1 SGHAT and CDR2 FQNNGV. The J segment lost 5 bases and the V segment lost 4 bases, leaving 10 bases of the junction unmatched. CDR3 length: 16 amino acids. CDR3 nucleotides: TGTGCCAGCAGCTCAGGGCTAGCGGGAGCTCGGGAGACCCAGTACTTC. This codes for CASSSGLAGARETQYF.

The chain couples TRBV20-1 to TRBJ2-7; 9 bases map to TRBD2. Unmatched junction bases numbered 13, after V lost 3 bases and J lost 4 bases. Germline V gene data show CDR1 as DFQATT and CDR2 as SNEGSKA (reference sequence). The CDR3 has 16 amino acids. This CDR3 is CSARAGGSLTVYEQYF. The CDR3 DNA sequence: TGCAGTGCTAGGGCGGGGGGGTCTTTAACGGTTTACGAGCAGTACTTC.

This clonotype occurred a few times. The chain is built from TRBV12-3 or TRBV12-4 and TRBJ1-6, with D maybe TRBD1 (5 bases). The V gene lost 7 bases and the J gene lost 9 bases, with 16 bases spanning the gap. CDR3 length equals 14 residues. The CDR3 DNA is TGTGCCAGCACCTACGGGGCGGGGGGTTCACCCCTCCACTTT. Residues: CASTYGAGGSPLHF.

This clonotype was observed many times. This chain links TRBV7-2 with TRBJ1-2; D may be TRBD1 (6 bases). V was cut by 1 base and J by 4 bases, with 16 bases left in between. There are 16 residues in the CDR3. Germline V CDR1 and CDR2: SGHTA, FQGNSA. CDR3 residues: CASSLVQGADSYGYTF. CDR3 coding DNA: TGTGCCAGCAGCTTAGTACAGGGTGCAGATTCCTATGGCTACACCTTC.

This clonotype has a handful of counts. The chain is built from TRBV20-1 and TRBJ1-1; 7 nucleotides match TRBD1. The CDR3 contains 13 residues. CDR1 and CDR2 (germline): DFQATT, SNEGSKA (reference sequence). J gave up 8 bases and V 7 bases, and 13 bases lay outside the gene matches. CDR3 bases: TGCAGTGTACAGGGGCCTTTAGTTGAGGAAGCTTTCTTT. Translation: CSVQGPLVEEAFF.

Comments on this clonotype: Since a much larger clone is just one base distant, this may be a read error. The chain links TRBV7-8 to TRBJ1-1; D uncertain. This CDR3 comprises 18 residues. Germline V gives CDR1 SGHVS, CDR2 FQNEAQ. In nucleotides, the CDR3 is TGTGCCAGCAGCCGAAGGGCGCGTGGCACGGTTCAACGCACTGAAGCTCTCTTT. As protein: CASSRRARGTVQRTEALF.

The rearrangement links TRBV7-9 to TRBJ2-7, with D perhaps assigned TRBD1 or TRBD2 (5 bases each). Germline values: CDR1 SEHNR, CDR2 FQNEAQ (reference sequence). The CDR3 consists of 14 residues. Trimming took 5 bases from V and 0 from J, leaving 11 bases between them. Here the CDR3 DNA reads TGTGCCAGCAGCCGAGGTGGGGGCTCCTACGAGCAGTACTTC. Amino acid sequence: CASSRGGGSYEQYF.

The chain carries TRBV12-3 or TRBV12-4 and TRBJ1-5; D is ambiguous. Between the trimmed V and J ends, which lost 6 bases and 9 bases, there was a span of 9 bases. This CDR3 has 11 residues. The CDR3 loop reads CASSQGGPQHF. The CDR3 bases are TGTGCCAGCAGCCAAGGTGGGCCCCAGCATTTT.

This clonotype was picked up one time. The J gene is TRBJ1-6, the V gene TRBV29-1; 7 nucleotides match TRBD1. The CDR3 is made up of 12 amino acids. Germline CDR1 SQVTM, CDR2 ANQGSEA. J lost 7 bases, V lost 6 bases, and 3 bases had no gene match. The CDR3 here is CSVSTGNSPLHF. In DNA form, the CDR3 reads TGCAGCGTCTCGACAGGGAATTCACCCCTCCACTTT.

This clonotype showed up many times. The chain links TRBV9 to TRBJ2-7; the D is unclear. Trimming left V 4 bases short and J 0 bases short, with 8 bases between. This CDR3 contains 13 residues. CDR1 SGDLS and CDR2 YYNGEE come from the germline V gene. The CDR3 loop reads CASSPPGSYEQYF. Written as DNA, the CDR3 is TGTGCCAGCAGCCCCCCTGGCTCCTACGAGCAGTACTTC.

The chain recombines TRBV5-4 with TRBJ1-2, with TRBD1 matching 9 bases. The CDR3 has 14 residues. The germline V gene encodes CDR1 SGHNT and CDR2 YYREEE (reference sequence). J was trimmed by 6 bases and V by 3 bases; bases with no gene match: 6. CDR3 nucleotides: TGTGCCAGCAGCTGGCCGGGACAGGGTAATGGCTACACCTTC. The encoded protein is CASSWPGQGNGYTF.

This clonotype was seen many times. The chain is built from TRBV14 and TRBJ1-2; the match to TRBD1 covers 8 bases. The CDR3 sequence is 15 residues long. Germline V gene sequence: CDR1 SGHDN, CDR2 FVKESK. V gave up 0 bases and J gave up 6 bases; unmatched junction bases: 6. The DNA of the CDR3 is TGTGCCAGCAGCCAAGAATTGCAGGGGGCAAATGGCTACACCTTC. Translation: CASSQELQGANGYTF.

The V gene is TRBV12-3 or TRBV12-4, the J gene TRBJ1-2; D may be TRBD1 (5 bases). This CDR3 has 15 residues. Trimming stripped 3 bases from V and 6 bases from J, with 17 bases between. Written as DNA, the CDR3 is TGTGCCAGCAGTTTTGGACTAGCGGGAGGGGATGGCTACACCTTC. Translation gives CASSFGLAGGDGYTF.

The CDR3 is CASSPPGQGSHEQYF. CDR3 in DNA: TGTGCCAGCAGTCCTCCCGGACAGGGGTCCCACGAGCAGTACTTC. The J gene is TRBJ2-7, the V gene TRBV7-9; the match to TRBD1 covers 9 bases. This CDR3 has 15 amino acids. V lost 6 bases to trimming and J lost 5 bases; unmatched junction nucleotides: 11. CDR1 and CDR2 (germline): SEHNR, FQNEAQ (reference sequence).

This clonotype has just a few counts. The chain is built from TRBV5-4 and TRBJ1-2; D is perhaps TRBD1 (5 bases). Germline CDR1 SGHNT, CDR2 YYREEE (reference sequence). This CDR3 region has 16 residues. V dropped 3 bases and J dropped 0 bases, with 15 bases sitting between them. Here the CDR3 reads CASSSDSLRSNYGYTF. CDR3 nucleotide sequence: TGTGCCAGCAGCTCCGACAGTCTCAGGTCTAACTATGGCTACACCTTC.

This clonotype was picked up many times. A read error may produce the germline difference seen at one junction end. The rearrangement uses TRBV5-1 and TRBJ1-1; D unresolved. The CDR3 runs to 11 residues. Germline V gives CDR1 SGHRS, CDR2 YFSETQ. CDR3 amino acids: CASSFGSEAFF. CDR3 nucleotide sequence: TGTGCCAGCAGCTTCGGCAGTGAAGCTTTCTTT.

The J gene is TRBJ1-5, the V gene TRBV5-1; TRBD1 is a possible D gene (6 bases). Trimming shortened V by 4 bases and J by 6 bases, and 20 bases separated the two germline ends. Germline CDR1 and CDR2: SGHRS and YFSETQ. The CDR3 is made up of 16 amino acids. The DNA of the CDR3 is TGCGCCAGCAGCCAAGTTCAGGGGCCGGTAGGTCAGCCCCAGCATTTT. As protein: CASSQVQGPVGQPQHF.

This chain uses TRBV7-6 with TRBJ2-2; 11 positions match TRBD1. CDR3 length: 15 residues. With 6 bases clipped from V and 4 bases from J, the junction kept 4 bases outside the gene matches. CDR1 and CDR2 (germline): SGHVS, FNYEAQ. The CDR3 DNA sequence: TGTGCCAGCAGGACCGGGACAGGGGGCACCGGGGAGCTGTTTTTT. This codes for CASRTGTGGTGELFF. Complete variable domain (other parts from reference TRBV7-6 and TRBJ2-2): GAGVSQSPRYKVTKRGQDVALRCDPISGHVSLYWYRQALGQGPEFLTYFNYEAQQDKSGLPNDRFSAERPEGSISTLTIQRTEQRDSAMYRCASRTGTGGTGELFFGEGSRLTVL.